What follows are 18 T cell receptor beta chains derived from one specimen sequenced in a study of T-cell reconstitution after alpha-beta-depleted transplantation in children. A TCRbeta library incorporating unique molecular identifiers was prepared. TCRdb fed the PCR reads into MiXCR, producing one record per CDR3 protein. The data show about 210,000 distinct CDR3 sequences, with more than 15% seen just once and just under 45% held by the top ten. This sample comprised PBMCs, mostly from graft donor cells, obtained 360 days after TCRalphabeta/CD19-depleted stem cell transplant. Every receptor here comes from a male patient aged 2 to 9 who had a stem cell transplant for acute lymphoblastic leukemia, so the T cells may come from the graft donor.

The chain links TRBV10-1 to TRBJ2-3; D unclear. CDR1 and CDR2 (germline): WNHNN, SYGVQD (reference sequence). This CDR3 region has 15 residues. V lost 4 bases, J lost 1 base, and 12 bases lay in between. Here the CDR3 reads CASSVSVGGTDTQYF. The CDR3 region has the DNA TGCGCCAGCAGTGTCTCAGTTGGGGGCACAGATACGCAGTATTTT.

The chain links TRBV7-6 to TRBJ2-1; possibly TRBD1 or TRBD2 for D (6 bases each). Germline CDR1 SGHVS, CDR2 FNYEAQ. The CDR3 runs 12 residues. Trimming pared 5 bases from V and 6 bases from J, leaving 8 bases between. CDR3 sequence: CASSGGPNEQFF. The CDR3 DNA reads as TGTGCCAGCAGCGGGGGGCCCAATGAGCAGTTCTTC.

This clonotype was detected ten times or more. CDR3 coding DNA: TGTGCCAGCAGCTTAGTAGTCCAGGCCTACAATGAGCAGTTCTTC. It specifies CASSLVVQAYNEQFF. The genes are TRBV7-2 and TRBJ2-1, with D unclear. Germline V gives CDR1 SGHTA, CDR2 FQGNSA. V was shortened by 1 base and J by 2 bases, with 9 bases between the two germline ends. This CDR3 region has 15 residues.

V is TRBV12-3 or TRBV12-4 and J is TRBJ2-2; D not certain. This CDR3 contains 16 residues. The V gene lost 3 bases and the J gene lost 6 bases, with 17 bases spanning the gap. In nucleotides, the CDR3 is TGTGCCAGCAGTTTGAGCCCCGTAGGAAGGGCCGGGGAGCTGTTTTTT. It codes for CASSLSPVGRAGELFF.

This clonotype has ten or more counts. The chain uses TRBV6-1 and TRBJ1-2; D is perhaps TRBD1 (5 bases). The V gene's germline CDR1 is MNHNS and CDR2 SASEGT. The CDR3 has 13 residues. The V and J ends lost 5 bases and 2 bases respectively, with 9 bases between them. In nucleotides, the CDR3 is TGTGCCAGCAGTCGGGACGGGAACTATGGCTACACCTTC. Protein product: CASSRDGNYGYTF.

This clonotype has a handful of counts. The chain combines TRBV6-1 with TRBJ1-2; the match to TRBD1 covers 8 bases. V lost 5 bases to trimming and J lost 6 bases; unmatched junction nucleotides: 5. Per germline, CDR1 MNHNS and CDR2 SASEGT. The CDR3 totals 13 residues. The DNA for the CDR3 is TGTGCCAGCAGTCGGACAGGGACCCATGGCTACACCTTC. Amino acid sequence: CASSRTGTHGYTF.

This clonotype was counted a few times. The chain couples TRBV15 to TRBJ2-5; 8 positions agree with TRBD2. The V gene end was trimmed by 7 bases and the J gene end by 3 bases; junction bases not matched to a gene: 10. In germline, CDR1 is LNHNV, CDR2 YYDKDF (reference sequence). The length of the CDR3 is 15 residues. CDR3 amino acids: CATNSRGAGEETQYF. The CDR3 DNA sequence: TGTGCCACCAACTCGCGGGGGGCCGGAGAAGAGACCCAGTACTTC.

This clonotype was observed a handful of times. This rearrangement joins TRBV7-9 to TRBJ2-2, with D hard to call. Germline V gene sequence: CDR1 SEHNR, CDR2 FQNEAQ (reference sequence). There are 15 residues in the CDR3. Trimming took 3 bases from V and 0 from J, leaving 8 bases between them. In DNA form, the CDR3 reads TGTGCCAGCAGCTTTACTGGAGCGAACACCGGGGAGCTGTTTTTT. This gives the protein CASSFTGANTGELFF.

This clonotype appeared a few times. The gene calls are TRBV11-2 and TRBJ2-1; D perhaps matches TRBD1 (5 bases). The CDR3 spans 15 residues. Trimming removed 5 bases from V and 3 bases from J, with 14 bases in between. CDR1 and CDR2 from the germline V gene are SGHAT and FQNNGV. The CDR3 coding sequence is TGTGCCAGCAGCGCCAGGGCCCTTTACTACAATGAGCAGTTCTTC. It codes for CASSARALYYNEQFF.

This clonotype was found a few times. The chain joins TRBV7-7 to TRBJ2-7; 7 positions match TRBD1. V lost 5 bases, J lost 5 bases, and 12 bases stayed unmatched. Germline loops: CDR1 SSHAT, CDR2 FNYEAQ (reference sequence). This CDR3 is built from 15 residues. CDR3 region: CASSPRTGLNHEQYF. In DNA form, the CDR3 reads TGTGCCAGCAGCCCCCGGACAGGTCTAAACCACGAGCAGTACTTC.

This clonotype was seen ten or more times. V usage is TRBV7-9 and J usage is TRBJ1-3; the D is unclear. The CDR3 is 15 residues long. V dropped 1 base and J dropped 0 bases, with 7 bases sitting between them. In germline, CDR1 is SEHNR, CDR2 FQNEAQ (reference sequence). The CDR3 DNA reads as TGTGCCAGCAGCTTAGAGGTACTCTCTGGAAACACCATATATTTT. Residues: CASSLEVLSGNTIYF.

The chain couples TRBV10-3 to TRBJ2-5; 9 bases fit TRBD1. Germline-derived CDR1 and CDR2 are ENHRY and SYGVKD. The V segment lost 8 bases and the J segment 2 bases; nucleotides outside the gene matches: 3. There are 13 residues in the CDR3. Here the CDR3 DNA reads TGTGCCATCGGGACAGGGAGGCAAGAGACCCAGTACTTC. Translating it yields CAIGTGRQETQYF.

This clonotype was detected only a few times. This sequence joins TRBV11-2 and TRBJ2-7; TRBD2 is a possible D gene (5 bases). This CDR3 is 15 amino acids long. Deletions cut 0 bases from V and 0 bases from J, with 9 bases between. Germline loops: CDR1 SGHAT, CDR2 FQNNGV. The CDR3 DNA is TGTGCCAGCAGCTTAGAATCGGGGAGCTCCTACGAGCAGTACTTC. Protein sequence: CASSLESGSSYEQYF.

This clonotype was found a few times. The rearrangement links TRBV12-5 to TRBJ2-1; D remains ambiguous. The V end lost 6 bases, the J end lost 7 bases, and 4 bases lay between the germline ends. The germline V gene encodes CDR1 LGHNT and CDR2 FRNRAP. This CDR3 contains 10 residues. The chain's CDR3 is CASGENEQFF. The CDR3 DNA sequence: TGTGCTAGTGGGGAAAATGAGCAGTTCTTC.

The chain is built from TRBV28 and TRBJ1-1; D uncertain. V lost 4 bases and J 11 bases, leaving 11 bases between the germline ends. The germline gives CDR1 MDHEN, CDR2 SYDVKM. The CDR3 spans 11 residues. The CDR3 nucleotides are TGTGCCAGCAGTTGGCATACTCTGGCTTTCTTT. It yields the protein CASSWHTLAFF.

This clonotype was counted only a few times. The chain has TRBV4-3 and TRBJ2-1; 11 nucleotides line up with TRBD1. This CDR3 region has 17 residues. Per the germline V gene, CDR1 is LGHNA and CDR2 is YSLEER. V gave up 5 bases and J gave up 7 bases; unmatched junction bases: 13. The CDR3 DNA is TGCGCCAGCAGCTCTATACGCCGGGACAGGGGGTTAAATGAGCAGTTCTTC. It translates to CASSSIRRDRGLNEQFF.

This clonotype came up many times. The chain joins TRBV24-1 to TRBJ2-1, with TRBD1 identical over 7 bases. Germline V CDR1 and CDR2: KGHDR, SFDVKD. V shed 1 base and J 4 bases; nucleotides not matched to a gene: 9. The CDR3 consists of 17 residues. CDR3: CATSDFRTGTAYNEQFF. The CDR3 nucleotides are TGTGCCACCAGTGATTTTAGGACGGGGACAGCTTACAATGAGCAGTTCTTC.

This chain joins TRBV29-1 and TRBJ2-1; perhaps TRBD1 as D (6 bases). Germline V lookup: CDR1 SQVTM, CDR2 ANQGSEA. With 5 bases removed from V and 7 bases from J, the gap between germline ends came to 15 bases. The CDR3 spans 13 residues. The CDR3 coding sequence is TGCAGCGTTATCCAGGGGTCGTGGAATGAGCAGTTCTTC. This sequence encodes CSVIQGSWNEQFF.